The 17 T cell receptor beta chains given below trace back to one sample, sequenced in a study of cytomegalovirus exposure and HLA in healthy donors. The PCR ran on 60 Vbeta and 13 Jbeta primers. Generated by immunoSEQ multiplex PCR, the TCRdb table keeps only in-frame clones and is missing some. Of 200,000 to 250,000 clones in the sample, about 89% are singletons; the top ten hold 0.9% to 1.1%. Input material: PBMCs. The receptors come from a woman aged 18-29 years in good health and CMV-seronegative.

The chain combines TRBV16 with TRBJ2-7, with 8 bases identical to TRBD1. The CDR3 runs to 14 residues. The J segment lost 6 bases and the V segment lost 3 bases, leaving 7 bases of the junction unmatched. CDR1 KGHSY and CDR2 FQNENV come from the germline V gene. In DNA, the CDR3 is TGTGCCAGCAGCCACCGGACAGGGACGATCGAGCAGTACTTC. Residues: CASSHRTGTIEQYF.

This rearrangement joins TRBV9 to TRBJ2-7, with 7 bases that match TRBD2. J was trimmed by 3 bases and V by 0 bases; bases with no gene match: 3. The CDR3 contains 14 residues. Germline CDR1 and CDR2: SGDLS and YYNGEE. CDR3 loop: CASSVAGGFYEQYF. CDR3 in DNA: TGTGCCAGCAGCGTAGCGGGGGGATTCTACGAGCAGTACTTC. Variable domain in full (rest from reference TRBV9 and TRBJ2-7): DSGVTQTPKHLITATGQRVTLRCSPRSGDLSVYWYQQSLDQGLQFLIQYYNGEERAKGNILERFSAQQFPDLHSELNLSSLELGDSALYFCASSVAGGFYEQYFGPGTRLTVT.

A single count supports this clone. A read error may account for a junction end that differs from germline. The rearrangement joins TRBV7-2 to TRBJ2-2, with D possibly matching TRBD2 (7 bases). In germline, CDR1 is SGHTA, CDR2 FQGNSA. The CDR3 length is 18 residues. CDR3 nucleotides: TGTGCCAGCAGCTTAGCGGGGGGGCGCGGTCCGAACCCCGGGGAGCTGTTTTTT. It translates to CASSLAGGRGPNPGELFF.

The chain links TRBV7-3 to TRBJ1-1, with D unclear. CDR3 length: 13 amino acids. V was clipped by 2 bases and J by 6 bases, with 10 bases between them. CDR1 and CDR2 (germline): SGHTA, FQGTGA. The chain's CDR3 is CASSLDRGSEAFF. In nucleotides, the CDR3 is TGTGCCAGCAGCTTAGATCGGGGTTCTGAAGCTTTCTTT.

J is TRBJ2-3 and V is TRBV9; 7 bases agree with TRBD2. The CDR3 runs 16 residues. Germline V gives CDR1 SGDLS, CDR2 YYNGEE. V shed 0 bases and J 0 bases; nucleotides not matched to a gene: 4. In DNA, the CDR3 is TGTGCCAGCAGCGTAGCCGGGAGGTCTAGCACAGATACGCAGTATTTT. Its protein is CASSVAGRSSTDTQYF. Variable domain in full (rest from reference TRBV9 and TRBJ2-3): DSGVTQTPKHLITATGQRVTLRCSPRSGDLSVYWYQQSLDQGLQFLIQYYNGEERAKGNILERFSAQQFPDLHSELNLSSLELGDSALYFCASSVAGRSSTDTQYFGPGTRLTVL.

The chain is built from TRBV7-2 and TRBJ2-3; 14 bases line up with TRBD2. The CDR3 contains 16 residues. The trim removed 4 bases at V and 4 bases at J, leaving 4 bases unmatched. The germline V gene encodes CDR1 SGHTA and CDR2 FQGNSA. CDR3 sequence reads: CASSSGLAGVADTQYF. For the CDR3, the DNA is TGTGCCAGCAGCTCGGGACTAGCGGGAGTCGCAGATACGCAGTATTTT.

The V and J genes are TRBV6-6 and TRBJ2-1, with a possible D match to TRBD1 (5 bases). V gave up 4 bases and J gave up 0 bases, with 10 bases separating them. Germline CDR1 MNHNY, CDR2 SVGAGI (reference sequence). The CDR3 runs to 15 residues. The CDR3 is CASSSQGTSYNEQFF. For the CDR3, the DNA is TGTGCCAGCAGTTCCCAGGGTACCTCCTACAATGAGCAGTTCTTC.

The V gene is TRBV6-5, the J gene TRBJ1-1; 10 bases are a match to TRBD1. The length of the CDR3 is 14 residues. V trimming: 6 bases; J trimming: 3 bases; junction bases outside the gene matches: 4. CDR1 and CDR2 (germline): MNHEY, SVGAGI. Written as DNA, the CDR3 is TGTGCCAGCAGGTCGGGACAGGGGTACACTGAAGCTTTCTTT. The encoded protein is CASRSGQGYTEAFF.

This clone was recorded only once. The J gene is TRBJ2-2, the V gene TRBV29-1; D possibly corresponds to TRBD2 (8 bases). Trimming shortened V by 4 bases and J by 10 bases, and 19 bases separated the two germline ends. The germline gives CDR1 SQVTM, CDR2 ANQGSEA. This CDR3 contains 14 residues. CDR3 bases: TGCAGCGTTGGGATTAGCGGGACAGTTAAGGAGCTGTTTTTT. This gives the protein CSVGISGTVKELFF.

This clone was observed at least ten times. The rearrangement uses TRBV7-8 and TRBJ2-5, with D possibly TRBD2 on 8 matching bases. The CDR3 loop spans 21 amino acids. V was shortened by 5 bases and J by 5 bases, with 36 bases between the two germline ends. Germline loops: CDR1 SGHVS, CDR2 FQNEAQ. CDR3 protein: CASSHPAVGPERSGGGETQYF. The CDR3 nucleotides are TGTGCCAGCAGCCACCCCGCCGTGGGACCCGAAAGGTCGGGAGGGGGCGAGACCCAGTACTTC.

This rearrangement joins TRBV9 to TRBJ2-1, with TRBD2 identical over 11 bases. Germline V CDR1 and CDR2: SGDLS, YYNGEE. The ends lost 4 bases at V and 7 bases at J; junction bases unmatched: 10. CDR3 length: 16 amino acids. CDR3 amino acids: CASSLNSGGARNEQFF. The CDR3 DNA follows: TGTGCCAGCAGCCTAAATAGCGGGGGGGCCAGAAATGAGCAGTTCTTC.

The chain combines TRBV5-1 with TRBJ2-1; TRBD2 agrees at 11 bases. CDR1 and CDR2 from the germline V gene are SGHRS and YFSETQ. With V trimmed by 1 base and J by 8 bases, 17 bases remained unmatched. This CDR3 region has 19 residues. The CDR3 reads CASSLNYRGRLAGTDEQFF. CDR3 nucleotide sequence: TGCGCCAGCAGCTTGAATTACAGGGGGCGACTAGCGGGAACGGATGAGCAGTTCTTC.

In its sample, this clone was seen a few times. The gene calls are TRBV7-2 and TRBJ2-5; 10 nucleotides match TRBD2. Germline CDR1 and CDR2: SGHTA and FQGNSA. The J segment lost 5 bases and the V segment lost 4 bases, leaving 7 bases of the junction unmatched. The CDR3 consists of 15 residues. CDR3 protein: CASSSQSSGGETQYF. CDR3 DNA: TGTGCCAGCAGCTCGCAGAGTAGCGGGGGGGAGACCCAGTACTTC.

This clone has only a few counts. J is TRBJ2-5 and V is TRBV4-3; 11 nucleotides agree with TRBD2. J gave up 2 bases and V 1 base, and 6 bases lay outside the gene matches. This CDR3 spans 17 amino acids. CDR1 LGHNA and CDR2 YSLEER come from the germline V gene. The CDR3 reads CASSQGSTSGAQETQYF. The CDR3 coding sequence is TGCGCCAGCAGCCAAGGGTCGACTAGCGGGGCGCAAGAGACCCAGTACTTC.

The V call is TRBV7-9, the J call TRBJ2-1; TRBD1 is a possible D gene (6 bases). The CDR3 contains 13 residues. V dropped 6 bases and J dropped 10 bases, with 16 bases sitting between them. Per germline, CDR1 SEHNR and CDR2 FQNEAQ (reference sequence). The CDR3 here is CASSTRDTLEQFF. The CDR3 DNA reads TGTGCCAGCAGTACCCGGGACACGTTGGAGCAGTTCTTC.

This chain joins TRBV15 and TRBJ2-1; the D gene is possibly TRBD1 (6 bases). The germline V and J ends were trimmed by 2 bases and 7 bases, with 18 bases remaining between them. The germline V gene has CDR1 LNHNV and CDR2 YYDKDF (reference sequence). There are 16 residues in the CDR3. The CDR3 nucleotides read TGTGCCACCAGCAGAAACCCATGGACAGTAGGGAATGAGCAGTTCTTC. Amino acids: CATSRNPWTVGNEQFF.

The chain recombines TRBV27 with TRBJ2-7; 8 bases line up with TRBD2. The V gene end was trimmed by 5 bases and the J gene end by 3 bases; junction bases not matched to a gene: 12. The CDR3 runs to 16 residues. The germline V gene has CDR1 MNHEY and CDR2 SMNVEV (reference sequence). The DNA for the CDR3 is TGTGCCAGCAGTCCGTTTTATAGCGGGGAGCACTACGAGCAGTACTTC. Protein product: CASSPFYSGEHYEQYF.